Reported below is one T cell receptor beta chain. No antigen is known for it. The entry originates in a study of cytomegalovirus exposure and HLA in healthy donors. Amplification used 60 Vbeta primers and 13 Jbeta primers. Assay used: immunoSEQ multiplex PCR; TCRdb lists only in-frame clones, some missing. The sample contains 55,000 to 85,000 clones, roughly 78% of which appear only once. Study-wide points: A prior analysis recorded that most TCR beta V segments were productive about 87% or about 30% of the time. It was 150 or so TCR beta chains that were listed as cytomegalovirus-associated. Among the most significant clusters, several appeared linked to common viral pathogens in a later analysis.

The CDR3 length is 14 residues. Germline V gene lookup returns CDR1 SNHLY and CDR2 FYNNEI. With 7 bases clipped from V and 7 bases from J, the junction kept 8 bases outside the gene matches. The V call is TRBV2, the J call TRBJ2-1; the match to TRBD2 covers 9 bases. This sequence originates from a woman aged 40 to 55 in good health and CMV-seropositive. The sequencing input was PBMCs. The CDR3 here is CASIPLAGGNEQFF. CDR3 DNA: TGTGCCAGCATACCCCTGGCGGGGGGGAATGAGCAGTTCTTC.